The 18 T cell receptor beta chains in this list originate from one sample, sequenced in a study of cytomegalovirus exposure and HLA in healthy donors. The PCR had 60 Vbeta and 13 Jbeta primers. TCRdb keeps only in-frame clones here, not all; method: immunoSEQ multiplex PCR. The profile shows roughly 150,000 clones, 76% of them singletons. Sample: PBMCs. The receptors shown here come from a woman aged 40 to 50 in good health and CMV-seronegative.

The CDR3 sequence is CASSQRTGANTEAFF. CDR3 in DNA: TGCGCCAGCAGCCAGAGGACAGGGGCTAACACTGAAGCTTTCTTT. The chain carries TRBV5-1 and TRBJ1-1, with 9 nucleotides matching TRBD1. V trimming: 4 bases; J trimming: 2 bases; junction bases outside the gene matches: 6. The CDR3 loop spans 15 amino acids. CDR1 is SGHRS and CDR2 is YFSETQ in the germline V gene.

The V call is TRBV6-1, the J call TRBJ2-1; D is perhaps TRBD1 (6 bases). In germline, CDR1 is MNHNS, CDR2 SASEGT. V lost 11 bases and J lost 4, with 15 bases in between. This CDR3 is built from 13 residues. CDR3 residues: CAHNRDGYNEQFF. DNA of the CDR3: TGTGCCCATAACAGGGATGGATACAATGAGCAGTTCTTC.

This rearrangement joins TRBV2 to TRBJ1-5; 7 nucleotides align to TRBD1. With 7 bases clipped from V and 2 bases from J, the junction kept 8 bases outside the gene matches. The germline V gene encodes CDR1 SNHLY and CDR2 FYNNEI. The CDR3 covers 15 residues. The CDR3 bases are TGTGCCAGCAATATAGACAGGGCGCGCAATCAGCCCCAGCATTTT. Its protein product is CASNIDRARNQPQHF.

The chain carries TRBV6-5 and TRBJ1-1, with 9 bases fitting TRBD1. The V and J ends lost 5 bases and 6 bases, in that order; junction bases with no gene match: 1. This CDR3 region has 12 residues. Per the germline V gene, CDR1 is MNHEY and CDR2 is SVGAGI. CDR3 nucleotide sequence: TGTGCCAGCAGTCGGACAGGGGCTGAAGCTTTCTTT. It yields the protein CASSRTGAEAFF.

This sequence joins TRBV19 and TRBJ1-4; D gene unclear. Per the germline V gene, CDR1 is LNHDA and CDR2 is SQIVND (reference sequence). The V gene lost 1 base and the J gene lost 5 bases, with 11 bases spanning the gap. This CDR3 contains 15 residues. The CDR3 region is CASSIVPQWNEKLFF. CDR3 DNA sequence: TGTGCCAGTAGTATAGTACCACAGTGGAATGAAAAACTGTTTTTT.

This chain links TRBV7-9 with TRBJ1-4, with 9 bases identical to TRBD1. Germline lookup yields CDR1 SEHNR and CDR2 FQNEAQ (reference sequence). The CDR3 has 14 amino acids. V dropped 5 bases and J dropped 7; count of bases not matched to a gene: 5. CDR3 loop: CASSVGQGIEKLFF. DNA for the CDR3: TGTGCCAGCAGCGTGGGACAGGGAATTGAAAAACTGTTTTTT.

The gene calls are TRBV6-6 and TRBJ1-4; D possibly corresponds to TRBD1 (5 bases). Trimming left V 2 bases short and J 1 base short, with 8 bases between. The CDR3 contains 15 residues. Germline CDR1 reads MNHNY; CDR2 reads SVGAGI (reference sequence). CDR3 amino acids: CASSYGQGTNEKLFF. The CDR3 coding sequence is TGTGCCAGCAGTTACGGGCAGGGAACTAATGAAAAACTGTTTTTT.

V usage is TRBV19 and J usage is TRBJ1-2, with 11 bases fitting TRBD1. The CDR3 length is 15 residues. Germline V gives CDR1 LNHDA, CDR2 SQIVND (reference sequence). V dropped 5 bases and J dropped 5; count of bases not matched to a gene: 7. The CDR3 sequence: CASSSPRDRGYGYTF. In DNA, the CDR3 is TGTGCCAGTAGTTCCCCAAGGGACAGGGGGTATGGCTACACCTTC. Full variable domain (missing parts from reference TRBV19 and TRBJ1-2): DGGITQSPKYLFRKEGQNVTLSCEQNLNHDAMYWYRQDPGQGLRLIYYSQIVNDFQKGDIAEGYSVSREKKESFPLTVTSAQKNPTAFYLCASSSPRDRGYGYTFGSGTRLTVV.

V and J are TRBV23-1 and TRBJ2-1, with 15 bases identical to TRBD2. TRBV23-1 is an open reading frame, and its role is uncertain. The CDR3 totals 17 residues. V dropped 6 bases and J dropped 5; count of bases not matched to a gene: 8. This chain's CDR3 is CASRPLWTSGGDNEQFF. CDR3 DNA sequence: TGCGCCAGCAGGCCTTTATGGACTAGCGGGGGGGACAATGAGCAGTTCTTC.

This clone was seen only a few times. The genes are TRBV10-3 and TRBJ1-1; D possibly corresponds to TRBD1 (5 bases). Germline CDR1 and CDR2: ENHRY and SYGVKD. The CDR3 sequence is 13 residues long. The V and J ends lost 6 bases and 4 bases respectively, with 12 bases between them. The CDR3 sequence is CAIRQQEGTEAFF. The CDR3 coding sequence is TGTGCCATCAGACAACAGGAGGGCACTGAAGCTTTCTTT.

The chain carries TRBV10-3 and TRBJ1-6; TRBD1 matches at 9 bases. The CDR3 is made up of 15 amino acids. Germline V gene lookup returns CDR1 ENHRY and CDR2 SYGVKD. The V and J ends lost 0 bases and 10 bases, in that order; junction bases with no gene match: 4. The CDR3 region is CAISESDRGGSPLHF. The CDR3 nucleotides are TGTGCCATCAGTGAGTCGGACAGGGGAGGATCACCCCTCCACTTT.

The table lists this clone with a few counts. The CDR3, as DNA: TGTGCCAGAAGTCACCAGGCGGCGGGGGAAAAACTGTTTTTT. Its protein is CARSHQAAGEKLFF. The chain recombines TRBV6-1 with TRBJ1-4; D is unresolved. There are 14 residues in the CDR3. Trimming pared 9 bases from V and 8 bases from J, leaving 19 bases between. Germline V gives CDR1 MNHNS, CDR2 SASEGT.

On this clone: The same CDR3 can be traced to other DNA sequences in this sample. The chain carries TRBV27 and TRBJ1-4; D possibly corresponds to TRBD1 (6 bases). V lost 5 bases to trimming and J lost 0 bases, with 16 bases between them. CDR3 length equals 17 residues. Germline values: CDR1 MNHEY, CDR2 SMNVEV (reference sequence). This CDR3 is CASSAPQTGPTNEKLFF. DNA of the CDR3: TGTGCCAGCAGTGCGCCGCAGACAGGTCCAACTAATGAAAAACTGTTTTTT.

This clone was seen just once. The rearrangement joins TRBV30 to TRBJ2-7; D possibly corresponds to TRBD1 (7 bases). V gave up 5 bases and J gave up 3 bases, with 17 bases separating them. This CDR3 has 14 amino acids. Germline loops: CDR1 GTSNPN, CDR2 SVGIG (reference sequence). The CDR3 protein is CAWGGTALYYEQYF. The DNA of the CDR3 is TGTGCCTGGGGGGGGACAGCCCTTTACTACGAGCAGTACTTC. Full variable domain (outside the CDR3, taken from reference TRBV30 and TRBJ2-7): SQTIHQWPATLVQPVGSPLSLECTVEGTSNPNLYWYRQAAGRGLQLLFYSVGIGQISSEVPQNLSASRPQDRQFILSSKKLLLSDSGFYLCAWGGTALYYEQYFGPGTRLTVT.

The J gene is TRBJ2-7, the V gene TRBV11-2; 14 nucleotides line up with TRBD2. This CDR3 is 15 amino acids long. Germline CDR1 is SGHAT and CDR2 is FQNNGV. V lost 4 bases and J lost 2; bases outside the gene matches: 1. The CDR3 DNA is TGTGCCAGCAGCTCGGGACTAGCGGGAGCCTACGAGCAGTACTTC. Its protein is CASSSGLAGAYEQYF.

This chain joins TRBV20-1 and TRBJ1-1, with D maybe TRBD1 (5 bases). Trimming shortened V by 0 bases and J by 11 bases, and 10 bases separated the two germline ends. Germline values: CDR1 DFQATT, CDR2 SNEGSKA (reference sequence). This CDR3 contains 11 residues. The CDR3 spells CSARDRVSAFF. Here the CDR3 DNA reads TGCAGTGCTAGAGACAGGGTCTCGGCTTTCTTT.

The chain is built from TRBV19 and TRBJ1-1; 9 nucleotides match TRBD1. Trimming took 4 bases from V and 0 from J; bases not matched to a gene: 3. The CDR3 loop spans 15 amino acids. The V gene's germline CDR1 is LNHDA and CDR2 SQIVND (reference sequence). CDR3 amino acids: CASSNRGRLNTEAFF. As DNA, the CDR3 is TGTGCCAGTAGTAACAGGGGGCGGTTGAACACTGAAGCTTTCTTT. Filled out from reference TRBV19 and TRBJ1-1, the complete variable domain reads DGGITQSPKYLFRKEGQNVTLSCEQNLNHDAMYWYRQDPGQGLRLIYYSQIVNDFQKGDIAEGYSVSREKKESFPLTVTSAQKNPTAFYLCASSNRGRLNTEAFFGQGTRLTVV.

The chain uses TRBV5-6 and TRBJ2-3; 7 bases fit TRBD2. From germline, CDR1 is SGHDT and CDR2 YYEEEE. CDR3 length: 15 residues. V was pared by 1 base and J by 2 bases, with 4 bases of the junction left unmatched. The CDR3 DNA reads TGTGCCAGCAGCTTGTCCCTAGCGGTCACAGATACGCAGTATTTT. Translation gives CASSLSLAVTDTQYF.